This TCR beta chain was identified in a study of blood T cell repertoires in COVID-19. The data were produced by immunoSEQ multiplex PCR, yet TCRdb's version contains in-frame clones alone and is incomplete. The repertoire holds 36,000 or so clones, with around 90% as singletons. This CDR3 has 15 residues. Germline CDR1 SGHRS, CDR2 YFSETQ. V gave up 1 base and J gave up 7 bases, with 12 bases separating them. The chain joins TRBV5-1 to TRBJ1-6, with a possible D match to TRBD1 (6 bases). The TCR sequence derives from a woman aged 65 to 85 with active COVID-19. Sequenced material: peripheral blood. The CDR3 is CASSLTGPRNSPLHF. The CDR3 coding sequence is TGCGCCAGCAGCTTGACAGGGCCGAGAAATTCACCCCTCCACTTT.